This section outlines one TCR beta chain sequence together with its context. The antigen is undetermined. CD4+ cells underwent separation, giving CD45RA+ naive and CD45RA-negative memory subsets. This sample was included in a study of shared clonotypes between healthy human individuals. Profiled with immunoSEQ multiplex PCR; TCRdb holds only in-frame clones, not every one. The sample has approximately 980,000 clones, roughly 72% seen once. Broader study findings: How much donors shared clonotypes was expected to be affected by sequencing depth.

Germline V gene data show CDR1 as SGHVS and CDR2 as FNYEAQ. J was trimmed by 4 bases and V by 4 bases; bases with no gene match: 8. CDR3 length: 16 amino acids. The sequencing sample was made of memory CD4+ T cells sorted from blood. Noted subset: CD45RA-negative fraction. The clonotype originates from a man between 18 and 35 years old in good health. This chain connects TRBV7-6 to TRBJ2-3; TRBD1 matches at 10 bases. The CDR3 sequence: CASSSNSGTGADTQYF. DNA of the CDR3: TGTGCCAGCAGCTCGAACTCCGGGACAGGGGCAGATACGCAGTATTTT.